This passage covers 11 T cell receptor beta chains from one sample sequenced in a study of control samples from healthy donors and cancer patients. Here immunoSEQ multiplex PCR was the method, and the copy in TCRdb shows in-frame clones only, minus some. The sample consists of roughly 170,000 clones, approximately 92% of them appearing once. The material sequenced was blood. Receptors originate from an older woman in good health.

The chain links TRBV2 to TRBJ1-5; tentatively, D is TRBD1 (5 bases). The CDR3 spans 12 residues. The V end was cut by 4 bases, the J end by 4 bases, with 5 bases between. Germline CDR1 and CDR2: SNHLY and FYNNEI. The CDR3 is CASSGQNQPQHF. For the CDR3, the DNA is TGTGCCAGCAGTGGACAGAATCAGCCCCAGCATTTT.

The chain links TRBV2 to TRBJ2-3, with TRBD2 identical over 10 bases. This CDR3 is 14 amino acids long. The junction had 7 bases not matched to a gene; V was cut back by 7 bases and J by 6 bases. From germline, CDR1 is SNHLY and CDR2 FYNNEI. CDR3 residues: CASTSGGHVDTQYF. The CDR3 nucleotides are TGTGCCAGCACTAGCGGGGGTCACGTGGATACGCAGTATTTT. The variable domain in full, completed from reference TRBV2 and TRBJ2-3, reads EPEVTQTPSHQVTQMGQEVILRCVPISNHLYFYWYRQILGQKVEFLVSFYNNEISEKSEIFDDQFSVERPDGSNFTLKIRSTKLEDSAMYFCASTSGGHVDTQYFGPGTRLTVL.

V usage is TRBV9 and J usage is TRBJ2-2, with a weak D call TRBD2 (5 bases). CDR3 length equals 15 residues. The V end lost 0 bases, the J end lost 3 bases, and 9 bases lay between the germline ends. The germline V gene has CDR1 SGDLS and CDR2 YYNGEE. The CDR3 is CASSVATRDTGELFF. The CDR3 DNA follows: TGTGCCAGCAGCGTAGCTACGAGGGACACCGGGGAGCTGTTTTTT.

The chain recombines TRBV4-1 with TRBJ2-3; 14 bases line up with TRBD2. V gave up 4 bases and J gave up 1 base; unmatched junction bases: 13. Germline CDR1 MGHRA, CDR2 YSYEKL. There are 20 residues in the CDR3. Here the CDR3 reads CASSPSPGTSGGLGTDTQYF. Here the CDR3 DNA reads TGCGCCAGCAGCCCCAGCCCCGGGACTAGCGGGGGTCTGGGCACAGATACGCAGTATTTT.

The chain combines TRBV6-6 with TRBJ1-1; 12 bases match TRBD1. This CDR3 is 14 amino acids long. CDR1 is MNHNY and CDR2 is SVGAGI in the germline V gene (reference sequence). The junction had 11 bases not matched to a gene; V was cut back by 6 bases and J by 12 bases. The CDR3 nucleotides are TGTGCCAGCAGCTTCCCCCCGGGACAGGGGGCTTCTTTCTTT. Its translation is CASSFPPGQGASFF.

This clone was recorded only once. The chain employs TRBV7-9 and TRBJ2-5; 9 bases line up with TRBD1. The V segment lost 1 base and the J segment 4 bases; nucleotides outside the gene matches: 4. CDR3 size: 15 residues. CDR1 and CDR2 (germline): SEHNR, FQNEAQ (reference sequence). The CDR3: CASSLGDRATETQYF. For the CDR3, the DNA is TGTGCCAGCAGCTTAGGGGACAGGGCGACAGAGACCCAGTACTTC. The whole variable domain, filled in from reference TRBV7-9 and TRBJ2-5, reads DTGVSQNPRHKITKRGQNVTFRCDPISEHNRLYWYRQTLGQGPEFLTYFQNEAQLEKSRLLSDRFSAERPKGSFSTLEIQRTEQGDSAMYLCASSLGDRATETQYFGPGTRLLVL.

The V and J genes are TRBV7-9 and TRBJ1-1; no firm D call. Looked up from germline, CDR1 is SEHNR and CDR2 is FQNEAQ (reference sequence). The length of the CDR3 is 12 residues. V gave up 5 bases and J gave up 5 bases, with 9 bases separating them. The CDR3: CASSVIGTEAFF. In DNA, the CDR3 is TGTGCCAGCAGCGTCATAGGGACTGAAGCTTTCTTT.

This chain uses TRBV15 with TRBJ1-4; D perhaps matches TRBD1 (5 bases). The CDR3 sequence is 15 residues long. Trimming took 0 bases from V and 8 from J, leaving 13 bases between them. Germline V lookup: CDR1 LNHNV, CDR2 YYDKDF (reference sequence). The CDR3 is CATSRDRGLGEKLFF. The CDR3 coding sequence is TGTGCCACCAGCAGAGATAGGGGATTAGGAGAAAAACTGTTTTTT.

The chain employs TRBV11-2 and TRBJ2-5; no definite D call. This CDR3 has 12 amino acids. The V and J ends lost 0 bases and 8 bases respectively, with 7 bases between them. Per germline, CDR1 SGHAT and CDR2 FQNNGV. The CDR3 DNA reads TGTGCCAGCAGCTTAGATCGCTCTACCCAGTACTTC. It encodes CASSLDRSTQYF.

The chain uses TRBV7-6 and TRBJ2-4, with D perhaps assigned TRBD1 or TRBD2 (6 bases each). CDR1 and CDR2 (germline): SGHVS, FNYEAQ. The CDR3 has 17 residues. V lost 0 bases and J 2 bases, leaving 14 bases between the germline ends. This CDR3 reads CASSLAPWRGTKNIQYF. CDR3 nucleotide sequence: TGTGCCAGCAGCTTAGCCCCATGGAGGGGGACCAAAAACATTCAGTACTTC.

The chain combines TRBV7-2 with TRBJ2-1; perhaps TRBD2 as D (5 bases). Per germline, CDR1 SGHTA and CDR2 FQGNSA. The CDR3 has 15 residues. V lost 8 bases to trimming and J lost 8 bases, with 22 bases between them. This CDR3 is CASGLGPPMRDEQFF. DNA of the CDR3: TGTGCCAGCGGCCTCGGGCCCCCCATGAGGGATGAGCAGTTCTTC. Full variable domain (outside the CDR3, taken from reference TRBV7-2 and TRBJ2-1): GAGVSQSPSNKVTEKGKDVELRCDPISGHTALYWYRQSLGQGLEFLIYFQGNSAPDKSGLPSDRFSAERTGGSVSTLTIQRTQQEDSAVYLCASGLGPPMRDEQFFGPGTRLTVL.